This passage covers 2 T cell receptor beta chains from one sample sequenced in a study of molecular identifiers for immune sequencing clone quantification. TCRdb recomputed calls from the PCR reads with MiXCR, one row per CDR3 protein. The table lists 550,000 to 750,000 distinct CDR3 sequences, 15% to 20% of them singletons, with 0.85% in the top ten. Sample: naive CD8+ T cells from blood, with Jurkat cell RNA spiked in. Sample subset: FACS-sorted CD8+CD4-CCR7+CD45RA+ naive T cells. The receptors here all came from a human donor in good health. Some libraries in this study had Jurkat cell RNA spiked in.

This clonotype was observed once. The rearrangement links TRBV2 to TRBJ2-2; maybe TRBD1 (7 bases). Trimming took 6 bases from V and 6 from J, leaving 17 bases between them. This CDR3 is built from 15 residues. The germline CDR1 and CDR2 sequences are SNHLY and FYNNEI. CDR3 region: CASRNDRDWAGELFF. CDR3 DNA: TGTGCCAGCAGAAACGACAGGGACTGGGCCGGGGAGCTGTTTTTT.

Turning to this clonotype: This may stem from a read error, because a much larger clone lies one nucleotide away. The V and J genes are TRBV4-3 and TRBJ1-2; no clear D. The CDR3 runs 14 residues. CDR1 LGHNA and CDR2 YSLEER come from the germline V gene. CDR3 sequence reads: CANSPEQHFYGYTF. CDR3 coding DNA: TGCGCCAACAGCCCGGAACAACATTTCTATGGCTACACCTTC.